This T cell receptor (beta chain) appears in the sequencing data of a study of tumor and adjacent non-tumor tissue in lung cancer. The overall study: There were roughly 11 adenocarcinoma, 2 squamous cell carcinoma and 1 small cell lung cancer cases.

This sample's RNA came from whole unsorted tissue. This non-tumor lung sample came from over 3 cm beyond the tumor edge. Study findings and constraints: Shorter survival was associated with higher TCR diversity in tumors.

Regarding this clonotype: Its target is unknown.

The library came from three nested PCR rounds adapted from ARM-PCR protocols. TCRdb called the multiplex PCR reads again in MiXCR, with one record for every CDR3 protein. The sample contains 90,000 to 100,000 distinct CDR3 sequences, approximately 80% of which appear only once. This CDR3 is 16 amino acids long. Trimming shortened V by 5 bases and J by 2 bases, and 19 bases separated the two germline ends. In germline, CDR1 is MNHNS, CDR2 SASEGT. The chain is built from TRBV6-1 and TRBJ2-7; D is ambiguous. The sequenced sample consisted of distant non-tumor lung tissue. The clonotype was recovered from a man aged 55-75 years with small cell lung cancer. Here the CDR3 reads CASSNSSGTATYEQYF. CDR3 nucleotides: TGTGCCAGCAGTAACTCATCCGGCACAGCTACCTACGAGCAGTACTTC.